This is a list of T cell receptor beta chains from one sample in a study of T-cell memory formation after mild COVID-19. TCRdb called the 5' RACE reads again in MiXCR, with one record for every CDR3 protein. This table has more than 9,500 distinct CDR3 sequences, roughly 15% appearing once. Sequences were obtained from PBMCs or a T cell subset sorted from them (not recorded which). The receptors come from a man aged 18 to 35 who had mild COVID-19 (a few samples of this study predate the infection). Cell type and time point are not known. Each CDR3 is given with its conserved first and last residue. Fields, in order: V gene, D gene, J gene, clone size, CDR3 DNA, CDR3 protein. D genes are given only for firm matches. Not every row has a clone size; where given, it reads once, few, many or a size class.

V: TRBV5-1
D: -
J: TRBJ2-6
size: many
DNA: TGCGCCAGCAGCCCTGAAGGCAGCTCTGGGGCCAACGTCCTGACTTTC
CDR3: CASSPEGSSGANVLTF

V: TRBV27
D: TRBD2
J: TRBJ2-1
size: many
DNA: TGTGCCAGCAGGGATTGGCGGGGGGTCTACAATGAGCAGTTCTTC
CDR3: CASRDWRGVYNEQFF

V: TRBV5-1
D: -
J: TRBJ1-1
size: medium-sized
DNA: TGCGCCAGCAGGCTAGCTACTGAAGCTTTCTTT
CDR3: CASRLATEAFF

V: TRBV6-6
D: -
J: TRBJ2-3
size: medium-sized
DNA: TGTGCCAGCAGTTATACCTCCGGAGGACAGCGTCTCACAGATACGCAGTATTTT
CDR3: CASSYTSGGQRLTDTQYF

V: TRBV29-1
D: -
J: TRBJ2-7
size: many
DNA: TGCAGCGTGGCCGTGTGGACGGATTTTTACGAGCAGTACTTC
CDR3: CSVAVWTDFYEQYF

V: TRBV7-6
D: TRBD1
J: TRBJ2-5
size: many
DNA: TGTGCCAGCAGCCCCCACCCCGACAGGGCAGATCGGGAGACCCAGTACTTC
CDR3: CASSPHPDRADRETQYF

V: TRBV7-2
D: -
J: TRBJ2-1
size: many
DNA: TGTGCCAGCAGCTTAGTTTGGTTGGCCGAGTTTGTCTTC
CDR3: CASSLVWLAEFVF

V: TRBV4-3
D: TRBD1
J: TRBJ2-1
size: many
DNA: TGCGCCAGCAGCCAAGATGGACAGGGGGCCTTCTACAATGAGCAGTTCTTC
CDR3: CASSQDGQGAFYNEQFF

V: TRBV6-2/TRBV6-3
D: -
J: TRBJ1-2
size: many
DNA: TGTGCCAGCAGTATCCTTTATGGCTACACCTTC
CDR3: CASSILYGYTF

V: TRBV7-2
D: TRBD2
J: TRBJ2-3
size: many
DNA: TGTGCCAGCAGCCTCACCTCAACTAGCGGGGGGCCCACAGATACGCAGTATTTT
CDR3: CASSLTSTSGGPTDTQYF

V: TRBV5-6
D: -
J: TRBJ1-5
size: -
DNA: TGTGCCAGCAGCTTTATGGGACACCCCAGGGGTAGCAATCAGCCCCAGCATTTT
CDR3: CASSFMGHPRGSNQPQHF

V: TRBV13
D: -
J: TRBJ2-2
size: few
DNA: TGTGCCAGCAGCTTAGTGGAGAGGGAGCTGTTTTTT
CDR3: CASSLVERELFF

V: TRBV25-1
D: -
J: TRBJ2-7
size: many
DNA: TGTGCCAGCAGTGAGCTCTCGGGAAACTATATTGACGAGCAGTACTTC
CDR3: CASSELSGNYIDEQYF

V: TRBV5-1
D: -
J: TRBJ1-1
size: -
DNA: TGCGCCAGCAGCCGATACCTCACAGGGACTGCAAGTGGGATGAACACTGAAGCTTTCTTT
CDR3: CASSRYLTGTASGMNTEAFF

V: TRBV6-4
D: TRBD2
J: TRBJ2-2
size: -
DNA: TGTGCCAGCAGTAGCGGGGACACCGGGGAGCTGTTTTTT
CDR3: CASSSGDTGELFF

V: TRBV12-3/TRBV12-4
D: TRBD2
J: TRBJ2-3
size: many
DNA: TGTGCCAGCAGTTTTGGGGGGGACACAGATACGCAGTATTTT
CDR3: CASSFGGDTDTQYF

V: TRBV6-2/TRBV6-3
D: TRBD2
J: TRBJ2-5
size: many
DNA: TGTGCCAGCAGAAAAAGCGGGGGGAAGCAAGAGACCCAGTACTTC
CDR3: CASRKSGGKQETQYF

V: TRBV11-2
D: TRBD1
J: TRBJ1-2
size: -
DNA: TGTGCCAGCAGCTTAGTAGCGGGACAGGGGGCCTATGGCTACACCTTC
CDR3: CASSLVAGQGAYGYTF

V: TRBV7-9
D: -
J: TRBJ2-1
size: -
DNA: TGTGCCAGCGGTGTCTACAATGAGCAGTTCTTC
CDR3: CASGVYNEQFF

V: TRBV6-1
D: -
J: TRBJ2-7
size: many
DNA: TGTGCCAGCAGTGAATACAGCGTCATTACCTACGAGCAGTACTTC
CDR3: CASSEYSVITYEQYF

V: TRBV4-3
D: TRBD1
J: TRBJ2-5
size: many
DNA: TGCGCCAGCAGCCCTAGGACAGGGGGAGAGACCCAGTACTTC
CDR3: CASSPRTGGETQYF

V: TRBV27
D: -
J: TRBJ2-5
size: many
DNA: TGTGCCAGCACCGGTTTTGGGGGAGAGACCCAGTACTTC
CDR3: CASTGFGGETQYF

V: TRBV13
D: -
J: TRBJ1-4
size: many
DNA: TGTGCCAGCAGCTTTTTCTGGAAGGGGAACTCCCCAACTAATGAAAAACTGTTTTTT
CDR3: CASSFFWKGNSPTNEKLFF

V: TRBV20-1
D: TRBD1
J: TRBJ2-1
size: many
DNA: TGCAGTGCCCGGGACAGGAGGGATTGGTGGCCCAATGAGCAGTTCTTC
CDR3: CSARDRRDWWPNEQFF

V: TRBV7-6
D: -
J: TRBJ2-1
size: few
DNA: TGTGCCAGCAGCTTAACCGACAATGAGCAGTTCTTC
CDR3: CASSLTDNEQFF

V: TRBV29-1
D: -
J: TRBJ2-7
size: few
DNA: TGCAGCGTCTGGGGGGTAGGTGACGAGCAGTACTTC
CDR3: CSVWGVGDEQYF

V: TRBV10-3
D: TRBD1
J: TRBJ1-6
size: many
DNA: TGTGCCATCAGCCTCGCAGGGGGAGACCCACCCCTCCACTTT
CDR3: CAISLAGGDPPLHF

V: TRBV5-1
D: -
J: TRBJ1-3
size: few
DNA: TGCGCCAGCAGCTTGGGCGGGCAAAGTAGGAACACCATATATTTT
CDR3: CASSLGGQSRNTIYF

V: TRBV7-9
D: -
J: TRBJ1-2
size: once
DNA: TGTGCCAGCAGCCCCCGGGAGCGGCCCCGTTATGGCTACACCTTC
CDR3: CASSPRERPRYGYTF

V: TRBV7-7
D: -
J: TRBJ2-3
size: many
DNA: TGTGCTAGCAGCTTAGTAGGGACCACAGATACGCAGTATTTT
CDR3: CASSLVGTTDTQYF

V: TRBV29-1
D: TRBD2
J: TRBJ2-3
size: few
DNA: TGCAGCGTTGATTGGCTAGCGGGGGGGTACCGTAGCACAGATACGCAGTATTTT
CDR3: CSVDWLAGGYRSTDTQYF

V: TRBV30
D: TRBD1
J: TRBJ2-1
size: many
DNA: TGTGCCGTTCAGGGGGTCCGCTCCTACAATGAGCAGTTCTTC
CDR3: CAVQGVRSYNEQFF

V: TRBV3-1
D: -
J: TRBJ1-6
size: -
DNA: TGTGCCAGCAGCCAAGATAGGGGTTCACCCCTCCACTTT
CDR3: CASSQDRGSPLHF

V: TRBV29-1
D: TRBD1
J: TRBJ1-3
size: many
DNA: TGCAGCGTCGGGACAGGGAACTCTGGAAACACCATATATTTT
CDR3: CSVGTGNSGNTIYF

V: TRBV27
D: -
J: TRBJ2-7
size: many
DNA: TGTGCCAGCAGTTTGTCTCCCGGCAGGCCCTACGAGCAGTACTTC
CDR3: CASSLSPGRPYEQYF

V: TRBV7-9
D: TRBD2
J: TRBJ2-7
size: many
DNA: TGTGCCAGCAGCAAAGGACTAGCGGGGTCCTACGAGCAGTACTTC
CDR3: CASSKGLAGSYEQYF

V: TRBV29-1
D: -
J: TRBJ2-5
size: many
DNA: TGCAGCGTTGAAGAGAGGATCTTCGGATTTGGAGAGACCCAGTACTTC
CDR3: CSVEERIFGFGETQYF

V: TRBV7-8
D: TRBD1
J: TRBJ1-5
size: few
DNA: TGTGCCAGCAGTTCGGGACAGGGTCCGTTTAGCAATCAGCCCCAGCATTTT
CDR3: CASSSGQGPFSNQPQHF

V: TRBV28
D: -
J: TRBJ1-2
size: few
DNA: TGTGCCAGCAGCGTGGGTCCACGGGGCTACACCTTC
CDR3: CASSVGPRGYTF

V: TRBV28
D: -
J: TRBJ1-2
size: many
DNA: TGTGCCAGCAGTTTAGCGGCAGGGGAGCTGAATGATGGCTACACCTTC
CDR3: CASSLAAGELNDGYTF

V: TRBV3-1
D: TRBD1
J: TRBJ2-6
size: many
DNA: TGTGCCAGCAGTCCGGACAGGGGGCTAGGAGGGGCCAACGTCCTGACTTTC
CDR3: CASSPDRGLGGANVLTF

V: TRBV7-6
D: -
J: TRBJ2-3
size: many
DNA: TGTGCCAGCAGCTTCGTTGCGGGACCTAGCACAGATACGCAGTATTTT
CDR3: CASSFVAGPSTDTQYF

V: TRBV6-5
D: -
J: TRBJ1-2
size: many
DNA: TGTGCCAGCGGAAGCGATTATGGCTACACCTTC
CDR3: CASGSDYGYTF

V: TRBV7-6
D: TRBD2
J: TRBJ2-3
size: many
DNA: TGTGCCAGCAGCTCCGGACTAGCGATCCATACGCAGTATTTT
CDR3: CASSSGLAIHTQYF

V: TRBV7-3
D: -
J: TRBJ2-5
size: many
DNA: TGTGCCAGCAGCTTACAGGTAGCAGAGCAAGAGACCCAGTACTTC
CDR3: CASSLQVAEQETQYF

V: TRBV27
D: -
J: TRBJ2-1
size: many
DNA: TGTGCCAGCAGCCTCGGGGGCCCGGGCTACAATGAGCAGTTCTTC
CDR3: CASSLGGPGYNEQFF